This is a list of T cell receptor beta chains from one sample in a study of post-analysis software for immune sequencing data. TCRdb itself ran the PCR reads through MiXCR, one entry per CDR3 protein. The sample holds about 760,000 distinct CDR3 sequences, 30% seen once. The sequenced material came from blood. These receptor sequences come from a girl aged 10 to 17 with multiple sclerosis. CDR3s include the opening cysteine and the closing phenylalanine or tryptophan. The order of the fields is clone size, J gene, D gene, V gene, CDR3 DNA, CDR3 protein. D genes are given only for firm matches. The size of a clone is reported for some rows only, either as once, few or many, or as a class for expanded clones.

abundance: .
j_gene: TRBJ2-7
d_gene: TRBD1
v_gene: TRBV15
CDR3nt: TGTGCCACCAGCAGAGGACAGGGGATGAGCTACGAGCAGTACTTC
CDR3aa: CATSRGQGMSYEQYF

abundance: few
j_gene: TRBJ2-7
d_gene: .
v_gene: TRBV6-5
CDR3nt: TGTGCCAGCAGTTACTCCGTTACAAGCGGATATCACGAGCAGTACTTC
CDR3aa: CASSYSVTSGYHEQYF

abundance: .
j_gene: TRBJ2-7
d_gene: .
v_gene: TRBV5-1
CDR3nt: TGCGCCAGCAGCTTGGGGCCCCTAGACTCCTACAATGAGCAGTACTTC
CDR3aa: CASSLGPLDSYNEQYF

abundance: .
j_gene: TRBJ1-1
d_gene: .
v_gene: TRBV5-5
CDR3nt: TGTGCCAGCAGCTTTATATTAAGGAGCACTGAAGCTTTCTTT
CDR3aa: CASSFILRSTEAFF

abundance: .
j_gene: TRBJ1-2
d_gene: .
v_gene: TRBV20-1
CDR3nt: TGCAGTGCTCCCAATACGGGGCGAAACTATGGCTACACCTTC
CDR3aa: CSAPNTGRNYGYTF

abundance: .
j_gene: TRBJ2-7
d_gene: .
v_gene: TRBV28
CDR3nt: TGTGCCAGCAGTTTTTTACAGGCCTACGAGCAGTACTTC
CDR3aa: CASSFLQAYEQYF

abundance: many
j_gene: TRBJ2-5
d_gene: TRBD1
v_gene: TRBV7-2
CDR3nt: TGTGCCAGCAGCGCGCGACAGGGGAGAGAGACCCAGTACTTC
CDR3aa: CASSARQGRETQYF

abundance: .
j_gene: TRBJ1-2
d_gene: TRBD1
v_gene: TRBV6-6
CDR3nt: TGTGCCAGCAGCTACGAGGGCAGGGGGCTTGATGGCTACACCTTC
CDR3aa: CASSYEGRGLDGYTF

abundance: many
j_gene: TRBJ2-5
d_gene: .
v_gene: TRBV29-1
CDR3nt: TGCAGCGTTTGTGACAGAGCTCAAGAGACCCAGTACTTC
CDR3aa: CSVCDRAQETQYF

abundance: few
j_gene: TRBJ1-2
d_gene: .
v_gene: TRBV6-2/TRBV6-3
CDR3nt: TGTGCCAGCAGTTACGTCCCCTGGGCTCTCGGAAGAGGCTATGGCTACACCTTC
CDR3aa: CASSYVPWALGRGYGYTF

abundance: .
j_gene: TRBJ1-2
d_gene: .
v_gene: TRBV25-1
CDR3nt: TGTGCCAGCAGTGAATATCAGTATGGCTACACCTTC
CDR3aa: CASSEYQYGYTF

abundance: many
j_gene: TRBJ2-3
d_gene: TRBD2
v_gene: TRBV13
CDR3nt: TGTGCCAGCAGCCCAACTAGCGGGAGGGCAGATACGCAGTATTTT
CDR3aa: CASSPTSGRADTQYF

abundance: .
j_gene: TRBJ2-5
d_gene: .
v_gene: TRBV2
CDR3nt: TGTGCCAGCGTCCGAGAGACCCAGTACTTC
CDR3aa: CASVRETQYF

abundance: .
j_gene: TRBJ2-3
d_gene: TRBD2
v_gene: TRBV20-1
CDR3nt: TGCAGTGCTAGAGAAGGTACTAGCGGGAGGGCAGATACGCAGTATTTT
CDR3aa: CSAREGTSGRADTQYF

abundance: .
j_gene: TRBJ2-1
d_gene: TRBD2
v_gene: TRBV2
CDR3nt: TGTGCCAGCCTCGGCGGGAGAGGGAATGAGCAGTTCTTC
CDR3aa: CASLGGRGNEQFF

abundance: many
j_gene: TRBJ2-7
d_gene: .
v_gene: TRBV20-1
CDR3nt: TGCAGTGCTATTACAGGATCCTACGAGCAGTACTTC
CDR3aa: CSAITGSYEQYF

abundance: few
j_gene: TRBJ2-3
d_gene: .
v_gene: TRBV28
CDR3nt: TGTGCCAGCAGTTTACCCCATTTCGGTACGCAGTATTTT
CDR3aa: CASSLPHFGTQYF

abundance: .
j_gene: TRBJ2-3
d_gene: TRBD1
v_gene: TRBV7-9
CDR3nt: TGTGCCAGCAGCGCTAGGCGACAGGGGAGCACAGATACGCAGTATTTT
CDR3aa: CASSARRQGSTDTQYF

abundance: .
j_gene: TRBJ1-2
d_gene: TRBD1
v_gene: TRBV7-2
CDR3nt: TGTGCCAGCAGCTTAGGGGGGACAGGGATCAACTATGGCTACACCTTC
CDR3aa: CASSLGGTGINYGYTF

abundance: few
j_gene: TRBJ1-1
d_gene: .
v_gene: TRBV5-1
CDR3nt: TGCGCCAGCAGCTTAACGTCAGCGGGGGGGATCACTGAAGCTTTCTTT
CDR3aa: CASSLTSAGGITEAFF

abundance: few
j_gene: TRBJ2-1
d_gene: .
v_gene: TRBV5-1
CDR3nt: TGCGCCAGCAGCGGGTCCCCCAAAAGCAATGAGCAGTTCTTC
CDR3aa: CASSGSPKSNEQFF

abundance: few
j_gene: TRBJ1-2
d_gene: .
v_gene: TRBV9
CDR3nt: TGTGCCAGCAGCCACAGCCCGGGTGTTGCTCTCGGTGAGGGTGGCTACACCTTC
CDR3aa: CASSHSPGVALGEGGYTF

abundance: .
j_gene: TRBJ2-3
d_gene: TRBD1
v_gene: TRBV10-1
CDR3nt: TGCGCCAGCCGGGACAGCGGCCTCACAGATACGCAGTATTTT
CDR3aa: CASRDSGLTDTQYF

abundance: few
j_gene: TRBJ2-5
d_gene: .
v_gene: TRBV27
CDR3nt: TGTGCCAGCCAGCGTCGGGGGGAGACCCAGTACTTC
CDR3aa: CASQRRGETQYF

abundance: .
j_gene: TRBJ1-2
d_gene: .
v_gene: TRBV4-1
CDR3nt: TGCGCCAGCAGCCACTCGGACATCTATGGCTACACCTTC
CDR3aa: CASSHSDIYGYTF

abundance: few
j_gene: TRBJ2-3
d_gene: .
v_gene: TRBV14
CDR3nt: TGTGCCAGCAGCCAAGATATCGGGGGCACAGATACGCAGTATTTT
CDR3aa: CASSQDIGGTDTQYF

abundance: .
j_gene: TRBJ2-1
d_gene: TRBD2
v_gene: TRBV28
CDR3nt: TGTGCCAGCAGTAGACTAGCGGGAGCCCGGGACAATGAGCAGTTCTTC
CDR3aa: CASSRLAGARDNEQFF

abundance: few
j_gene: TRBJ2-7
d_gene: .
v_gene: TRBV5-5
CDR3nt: TGTGCCAGCAGCTTGTGGCAGGGGTTAAACGAGCAGTACTTC
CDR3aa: CASSLWQGLNEQYF

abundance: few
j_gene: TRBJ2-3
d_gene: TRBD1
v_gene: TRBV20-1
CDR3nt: TGCAGTGCTAGAGCCGGACAGGGGAACACAGATACGCAGTATTTT
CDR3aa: CSARAGQGNTDTQYF

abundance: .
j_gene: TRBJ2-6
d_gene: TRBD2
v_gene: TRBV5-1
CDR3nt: TGCGCCAGCAGCTTGGTAGCGGGATTTGGGGCCAACGTCCTGACTTTC
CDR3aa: CASSLVAGFGANVLTF

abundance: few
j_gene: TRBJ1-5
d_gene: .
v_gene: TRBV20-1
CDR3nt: TGCAGTGCTAGAGATGTGTCGTCGAGCAATCAGCCCCAGCATTTT
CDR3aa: CSARDVSSSNQPQHF

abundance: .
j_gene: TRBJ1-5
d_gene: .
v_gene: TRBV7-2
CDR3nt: TGTGTCAGCAGCTTACGGTTCGACAGTGTTCCGCCCCAGCATTTT
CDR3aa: CVSSLRFDSVPPQHF

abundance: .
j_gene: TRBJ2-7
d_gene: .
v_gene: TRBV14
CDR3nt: TGTGCCAGCAGCCCAGCCCCGAACGGCGAGCAGTACTTC
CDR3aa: CASSPAPNGEQYF